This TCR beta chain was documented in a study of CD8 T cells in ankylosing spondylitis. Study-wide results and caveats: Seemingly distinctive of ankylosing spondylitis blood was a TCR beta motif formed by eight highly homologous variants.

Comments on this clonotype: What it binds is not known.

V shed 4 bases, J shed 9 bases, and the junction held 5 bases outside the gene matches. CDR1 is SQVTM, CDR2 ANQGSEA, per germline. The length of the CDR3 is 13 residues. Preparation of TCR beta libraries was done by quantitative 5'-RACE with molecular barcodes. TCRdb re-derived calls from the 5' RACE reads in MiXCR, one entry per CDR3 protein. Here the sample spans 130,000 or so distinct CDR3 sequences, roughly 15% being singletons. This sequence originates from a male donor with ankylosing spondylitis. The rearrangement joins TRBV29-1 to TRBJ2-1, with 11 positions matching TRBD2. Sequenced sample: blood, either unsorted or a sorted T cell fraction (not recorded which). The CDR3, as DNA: TGCAGCGTTGTAGCGGGAGGGCCCCGTGAGCAGTTCTTC. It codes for CSVVAGGPREQFF.